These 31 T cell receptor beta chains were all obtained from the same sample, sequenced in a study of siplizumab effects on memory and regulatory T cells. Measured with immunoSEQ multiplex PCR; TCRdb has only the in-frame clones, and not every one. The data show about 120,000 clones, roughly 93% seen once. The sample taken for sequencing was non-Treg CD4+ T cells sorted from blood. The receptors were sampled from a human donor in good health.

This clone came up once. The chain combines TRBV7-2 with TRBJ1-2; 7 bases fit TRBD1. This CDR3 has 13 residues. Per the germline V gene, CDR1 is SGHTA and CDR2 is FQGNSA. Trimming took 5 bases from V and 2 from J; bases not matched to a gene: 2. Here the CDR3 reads CASSQTGNYGYTF. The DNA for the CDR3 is TGTGCCAGCAGCCAGACAGGGAACTATGGCTACACCTTC.

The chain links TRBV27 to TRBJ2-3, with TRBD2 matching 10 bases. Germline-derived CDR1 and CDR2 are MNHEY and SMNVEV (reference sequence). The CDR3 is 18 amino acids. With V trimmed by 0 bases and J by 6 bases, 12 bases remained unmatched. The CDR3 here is CASSLSIAAGGPPDTQYF. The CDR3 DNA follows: TGTGCCAGCAGTTTATCGATAGCAGCGGGGGGGCCCCCCGATACGCAGTATTTT.

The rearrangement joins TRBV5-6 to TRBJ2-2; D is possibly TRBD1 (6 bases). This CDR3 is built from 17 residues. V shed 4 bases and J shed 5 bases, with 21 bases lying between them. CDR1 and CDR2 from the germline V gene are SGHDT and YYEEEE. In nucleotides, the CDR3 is TGTGCCAGCAGCGCCGTTATACAGGGTGGTGGGACCGGGGAGCTGTTTTTT. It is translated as CASSAVIQGGGTGELFF.

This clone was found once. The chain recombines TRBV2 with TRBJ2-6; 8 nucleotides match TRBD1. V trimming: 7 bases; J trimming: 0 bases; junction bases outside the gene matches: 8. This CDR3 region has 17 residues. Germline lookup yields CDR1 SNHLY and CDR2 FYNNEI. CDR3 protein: CASIPDRVPSGANVLTF. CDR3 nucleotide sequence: TGTGCCAGCATTCCGGACAGGGTTCCCTCTGGGGCCAACGTCCTGACTTTC.

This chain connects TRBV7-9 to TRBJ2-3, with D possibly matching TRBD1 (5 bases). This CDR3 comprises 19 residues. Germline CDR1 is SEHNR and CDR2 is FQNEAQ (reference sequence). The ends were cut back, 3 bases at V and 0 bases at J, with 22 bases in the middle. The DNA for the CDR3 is TGTGCCAGCAGCTTTCGTGGGGCGCGACTTATGACTAGCACAGATACGCAGTATTTT. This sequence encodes CASSFRGARLMTSTDTQYF.

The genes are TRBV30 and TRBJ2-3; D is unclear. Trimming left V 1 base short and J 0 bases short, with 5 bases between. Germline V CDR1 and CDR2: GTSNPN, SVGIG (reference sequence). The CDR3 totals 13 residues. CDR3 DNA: TGTGCCTGGAGTGGGGTTAGCACAGATACGCAGTATTTT. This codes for CAWSGVSTDTQYF.

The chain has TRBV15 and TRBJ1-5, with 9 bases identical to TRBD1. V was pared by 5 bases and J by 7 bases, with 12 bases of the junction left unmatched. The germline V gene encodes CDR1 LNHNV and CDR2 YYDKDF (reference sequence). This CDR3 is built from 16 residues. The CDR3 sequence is CATSGKRQGEEQPQHF. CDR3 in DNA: TGTGCCACCAGCGGGAAGAGACAGGGGGAGGAACAGCCCCAGCATTTT. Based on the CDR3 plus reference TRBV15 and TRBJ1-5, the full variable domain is DAMVIQNPRYQVTQFGKPVTLSCSQTLNHNVMYWYQQKSSQAPKLLFHYYDKDFNNEADTPDNFQSRRPNTSFCFLDIRSPGLGDTAMYLCATSGKRQGEEQPQHFGDGTRLSIL.

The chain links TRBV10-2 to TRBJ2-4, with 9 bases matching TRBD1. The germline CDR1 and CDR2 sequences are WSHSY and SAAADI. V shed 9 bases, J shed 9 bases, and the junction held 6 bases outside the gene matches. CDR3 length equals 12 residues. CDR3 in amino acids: CASTGQGVIQYF. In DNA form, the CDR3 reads TGCGCCAGTACGGGACAGGGAGTCATTCAGTACTTC.

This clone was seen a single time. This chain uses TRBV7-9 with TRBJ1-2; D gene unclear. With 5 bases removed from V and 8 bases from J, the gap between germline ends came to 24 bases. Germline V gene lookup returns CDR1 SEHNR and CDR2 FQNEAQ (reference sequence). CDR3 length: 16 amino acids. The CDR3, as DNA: TGTGCCAGCAGCCGAGCGAGCAGTATACGGATGGACGGCTACACCTTC. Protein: CASSRASSIRMDGYTF.

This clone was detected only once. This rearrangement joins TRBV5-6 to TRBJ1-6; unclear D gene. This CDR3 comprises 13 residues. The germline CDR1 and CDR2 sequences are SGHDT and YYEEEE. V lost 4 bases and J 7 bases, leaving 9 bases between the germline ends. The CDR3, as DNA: TGTGCCAGCAGCCCTGGGTTGAATTCACCCCTCCACTTT. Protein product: CASSPGLNSPLHF.

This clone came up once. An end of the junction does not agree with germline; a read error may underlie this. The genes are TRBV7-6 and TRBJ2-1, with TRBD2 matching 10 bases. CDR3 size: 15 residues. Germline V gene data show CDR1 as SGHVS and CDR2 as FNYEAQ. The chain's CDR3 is CASSPSGGRYSEQFF. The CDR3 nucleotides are TGTGCCAGCAGCCCTAGCGGGGGACGATACAGTGAGCAGTTCTTC.

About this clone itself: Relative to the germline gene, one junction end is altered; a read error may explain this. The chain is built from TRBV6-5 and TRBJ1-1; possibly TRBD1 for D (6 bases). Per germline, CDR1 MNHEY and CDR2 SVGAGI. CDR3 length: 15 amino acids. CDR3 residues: CASIYRVGMNTEAFF. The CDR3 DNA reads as TGTGCCAGCATTTACAGGGTCGGCATGAACACTGAAGCTTTCTTT.

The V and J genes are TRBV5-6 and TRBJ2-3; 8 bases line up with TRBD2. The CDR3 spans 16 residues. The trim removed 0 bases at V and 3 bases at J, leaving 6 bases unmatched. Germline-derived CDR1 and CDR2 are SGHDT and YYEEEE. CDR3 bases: TGTGCCAGCAGCTTGGTGGCGGGGGGTTGGACAGATACGCAGTATTTT. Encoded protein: CASSLVAGGWTDTQYF.

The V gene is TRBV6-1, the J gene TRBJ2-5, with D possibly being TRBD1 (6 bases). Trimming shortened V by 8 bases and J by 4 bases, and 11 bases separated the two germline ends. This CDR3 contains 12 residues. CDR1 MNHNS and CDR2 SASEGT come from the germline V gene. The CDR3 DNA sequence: TGTGCCAGCCAGGGGAACGGAGAGACCCAGTACTTC. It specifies CASQGNGETQYF.

CDR3 residues: CASSQGQASKRGETQYF. CDR3 nucleotides: TGTGCCAGCAGCCAAGGACAGGCCTCCAAGAGAGGAGAGACCCAGTACTTC. The V and J genes are TRBV4-2 and TRBJ2-5, with D possibly TRBD1 on 6 matching bases. The CDR3 covers 17 residues. Germline values: CDR1 LGHNA, CDR2 YNFKEQ. Trimming took off 1 base at V and 4 bases at J, with 19 bases between the two ends.

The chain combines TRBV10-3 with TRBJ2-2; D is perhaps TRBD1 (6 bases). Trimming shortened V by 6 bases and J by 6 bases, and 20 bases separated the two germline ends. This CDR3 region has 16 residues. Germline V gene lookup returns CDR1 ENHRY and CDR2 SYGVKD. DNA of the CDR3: TGTGCCATCAGCGGTTTTGGGGACAAAAAATCCGGGGAGCTGTTTTTT. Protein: CAISGFGDKKSGELFF.

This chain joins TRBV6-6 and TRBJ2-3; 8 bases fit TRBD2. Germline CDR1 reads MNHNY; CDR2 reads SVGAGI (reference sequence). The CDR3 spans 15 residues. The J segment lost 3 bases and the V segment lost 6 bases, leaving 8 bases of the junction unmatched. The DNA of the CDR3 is TGTGCCAGCAGCCCCGGGGGGGCCCGGACAGATACGCAGTATTTT. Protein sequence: CASSPGGARTDTQYF.

CDR3: CASSFSAGANVLTF. DNA for the CDR3: TGTGCCAGCAGTTTTAGTGCTGGGGCCAACGTCCTGACTTTC. V is TRBV27 and J is TRBJ2-6; no reliable D call. With 3 bases removed from V and 2 bases from J, the gap between germline ends came to 5 bases. Germline-derived CDR1 and CDR2 are MNHEY and SMNVEV (reference sequence). CDR3 length equals 14 residues.

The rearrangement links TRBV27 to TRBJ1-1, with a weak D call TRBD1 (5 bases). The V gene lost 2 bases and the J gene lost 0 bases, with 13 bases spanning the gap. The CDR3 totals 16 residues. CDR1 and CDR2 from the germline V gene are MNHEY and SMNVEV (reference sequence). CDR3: CASSLGGIGVNTEAFF. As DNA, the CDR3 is TGTGCCAGCAGTTTAGGTGGTATAGGGGTGAACACTGAAGCTTTCTTT.

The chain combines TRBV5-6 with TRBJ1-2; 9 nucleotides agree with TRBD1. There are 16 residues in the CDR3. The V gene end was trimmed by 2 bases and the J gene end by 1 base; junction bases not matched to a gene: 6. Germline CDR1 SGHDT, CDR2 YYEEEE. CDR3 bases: TGTGCCAGCAGCTTTTACTCGGGACAGGGTAACTATGGCTACACCTTC. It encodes CASSFYSGQGNYGYTF.

The CDR3, as DNA: TGTGCCAGCAGCTTACGTGGGGGGGCGACAGATACGCAGTATTTT. It encodes CASSLRGGATDTQYF. The gene calls are TRBV11-3 and TRBJ2-3; D perhaps matches TRBD2 (7 bases). This CDR3 is built from 15 residues. CDR1 is SGHNT and CDR2 is YENEEA in the germline V gene. Trimming pared 2 bases from V and 3 bases from J, leaving 12 bases between.

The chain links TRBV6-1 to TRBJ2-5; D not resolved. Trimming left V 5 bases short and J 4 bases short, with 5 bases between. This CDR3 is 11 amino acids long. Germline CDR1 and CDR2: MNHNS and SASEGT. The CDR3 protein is CASSNGETQYF. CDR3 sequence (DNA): TGTGCCAGCAGTAACGGAGAGACCCAGTACTTC.

This CDR3 is CAISVAPLDGNTEAFF. The CDR3 coding sequence is TGTGCCATCAGTGTCGCCCCTCTGGACGGAAACACTGAAGCTTTCTTT. V usage is TRBV10-3 and J usage is TRBJ1-1; D gene unclear. The V and J ends lost 4 bases and 2 bases respectively, with 17 bases between them. Germline V gene sequence: CDR1 ENHRY, CDR2 SYGVKD. This CDR3 is built from 16 residues.

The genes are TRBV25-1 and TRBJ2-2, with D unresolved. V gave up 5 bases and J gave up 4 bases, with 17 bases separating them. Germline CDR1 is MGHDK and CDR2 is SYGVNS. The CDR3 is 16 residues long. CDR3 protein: CASSMVGKASTGELFF. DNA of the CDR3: TGTGCCAGCAGTATGGTGGGAAAGGCGAGCACCGGGGAGCTGTTTTTT. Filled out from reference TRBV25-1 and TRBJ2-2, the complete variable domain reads EADIYQTPRYLVIGTGKKITLECSQTMGHDKMYWYQQDPGMELHLIHYSYGVNSTEKGDLSSESTVSRIRTEHFPLTLESARPSHTSQYLCASSMVGKASTGELFFGEGSRLTVL.

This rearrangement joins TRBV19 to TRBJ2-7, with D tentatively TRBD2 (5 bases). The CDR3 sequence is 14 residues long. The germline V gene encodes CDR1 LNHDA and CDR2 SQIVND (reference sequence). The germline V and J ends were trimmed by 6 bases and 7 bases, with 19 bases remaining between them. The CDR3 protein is CASRTKTTGREQYF. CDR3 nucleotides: TGTGCCAGTAGGACCAAGACAACTGGGAGAGAGCAGTACTTC. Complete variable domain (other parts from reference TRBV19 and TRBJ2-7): DGGITQSPKYLFRKEGQNVTLSCEQNLNHDAMYWYRQDPGQGLRLIYYSQIVNDFQKGDIAEGYSVSREKKESFPLTVTSAQKNPTAFYLCASRTKTTGREQYFGPGTRLTVT.

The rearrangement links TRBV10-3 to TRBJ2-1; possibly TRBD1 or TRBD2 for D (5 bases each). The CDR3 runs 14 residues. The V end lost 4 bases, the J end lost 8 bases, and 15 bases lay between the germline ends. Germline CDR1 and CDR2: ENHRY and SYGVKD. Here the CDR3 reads CAISGRGDKDEQFF. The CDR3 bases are TGTGCCATCAGTGGTAGGGGAGACAAGGATGAGCAGTTCTTC.

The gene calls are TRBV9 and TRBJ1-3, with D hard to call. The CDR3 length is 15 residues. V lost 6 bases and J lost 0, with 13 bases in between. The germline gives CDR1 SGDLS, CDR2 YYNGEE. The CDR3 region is CASKRSPGSGNTIYF. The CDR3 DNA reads TGTGCCAGCAAGAGGAGCCCAGGCTCTGGAAACACCATATATTTT.

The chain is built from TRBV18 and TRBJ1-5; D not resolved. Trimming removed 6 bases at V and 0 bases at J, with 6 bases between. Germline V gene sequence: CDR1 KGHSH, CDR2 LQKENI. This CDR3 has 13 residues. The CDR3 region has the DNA TGTGCCAGCTCCGTATATAGCAATCAGCCCCAGCATTTT. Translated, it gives CASSVYSNQPQHF.

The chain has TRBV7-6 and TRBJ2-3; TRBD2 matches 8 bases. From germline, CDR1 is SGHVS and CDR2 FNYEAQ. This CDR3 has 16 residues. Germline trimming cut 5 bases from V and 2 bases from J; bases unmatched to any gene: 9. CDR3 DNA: TGTGCCAGCAGCCCCCGGATTAGCGGGACCACAGATACGCAGTATTTT. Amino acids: CASSPRISGTTDTQYF. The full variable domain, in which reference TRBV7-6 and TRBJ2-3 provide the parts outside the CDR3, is GAGVSQSPRYKVTKRGQDVALRCDPISGHVSLYWYRQALGQGPEFLTYFNYEAQQDKSGLPNDRFSAERPEGSISTLTIQRTEQRDSAMYRCASSPRISGTTDTQYFGPGTRLTVL.

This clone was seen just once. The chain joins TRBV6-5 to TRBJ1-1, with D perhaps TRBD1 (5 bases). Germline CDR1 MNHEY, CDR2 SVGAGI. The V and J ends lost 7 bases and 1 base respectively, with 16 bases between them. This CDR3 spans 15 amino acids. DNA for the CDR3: TGTGCCAGCAACAAAAAACCAGGGACGAACACTGAAGCTTTCTTT. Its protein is CASNKKPGTNTEAFF.

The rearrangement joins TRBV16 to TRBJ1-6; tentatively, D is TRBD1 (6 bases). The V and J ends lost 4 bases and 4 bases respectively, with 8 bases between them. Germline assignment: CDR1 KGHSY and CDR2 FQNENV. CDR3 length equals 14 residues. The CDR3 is CASSPGQYNSPLHF. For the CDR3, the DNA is TGTGCCAGCAGCCCCGGACAGTATAATTCACCCCTCCACTTT.